The clone carrying this TCR beta chain is medium-sized within its sample. Its antigen is not known. Treatment in this sample: approximately nine-day PBMC culture with coronavirus spike peptide pools or control peptides (ViraFEST assay). Prior to the COVID-19 pandemic (2011-2018), the unexposed donor's CD4+ T cells were collected. The Oncomine TCR Beta short-read assay was applied to DNA of cultured CD4+ T cells. It was from cultured CD4+ T cells that genomic DNA was extracted. TCRdb re-derived calls from the PCR reads in MiXCR, one entry per CDR3 protein. The sample has roughly 2,500 distinct CDR3 sequences, around a sixth seen once. These data are taken from a study of vaccination and CD4 T cells after COVID-19. Study-wide context: Six men and four women formed the convalescents, two being Hispanic.

CDR1 is MNHEY, CDR2 SVGEGT, per germline. The CDR3 length is 12 residues. The V end lost 4 bases, the J end lost 9 bases, and 10 bases lay between the germline ends. V gene TRBV6-2 or TRBV6-3 combines with J gene TRBJ1-5; D is ambiguous. This sequence originates from a human donor in good health. The sequencing sample was made of CD4+ T cells from blood, cultured in vitro. The CDR3 sequence: CASSSRTRPQHF. The CDR3 nucleotides are TGTGCCAGCAGTTCTAGGACCAGGCCCCAGCATTTT.